This T cell receptor (beta chain) was recovered during a study of blood T cell repertoires in COVID-19. With regard to this clone: At one end the junction does not follow the germline gene, possibly because of a read error.

Some clones are missing from TCRdb's copy, which holds only in-frame ones; the method was immunoSEQ multiplex PCR. This sample has some 97,000 clones, with roughly nine tenths found just once. Germline CDR1 WSHSY, CDR2 SAAADI. The CDR3 has 12 residues. J is TRBJ1-2 and V is TRBV10-2; TRBD1 is a possible D gene (5 bases). The clonotype comes from a young man in a cohort sampled during active COVID-19. The sequencing input was peripheral blood. The CDR3: CASSESRFAQAF. In nucleotides, the CDR3 is TGCGCCAGCAGTGAGTCGAGATTCGCACAGGCCTTC.